The 24 T cell receptor beta chains in this list originate from one sample, sequenced in a study of regulatory T cells in long-lasting Graves disease (dated by TCRdb to about 2021). The sample's time point, from its label and the paper: newly diagnosed GD, antithyroid drugs for less than 3 months. For both TCR sequencing and RNA sequencing, RNA was extracted from PBMCs in TRIzol. Library creation used multiplex PCR. Sequencing was performed on an Illumina HiSeq 4000. iRepertoire HTBI primers and Arm-PCR amplification of CDR3 regions were used to construct TCR beta libraries. TCRdb itself trimmed the public reads at Q25 with fastp, ran MiXCR and retained productive beta chains. When rows share a CDR3 protein, they turn into one entry using the most common DNA and genes. Counted in this sample were fewer than 450,000 distinct CDR3 sequences; over 12% of them appeared once. Around 7.6% of the sample belongs to the ten largest clones.

These data were also filed under a second study, of T cells in Graves' hyperthyroidism and ophthalmopathy.

This sample comprised peripheral blood mononuclear cells (PBMCs), obtained at new diagnosis, from a patient treated with antithyroid drugs. These TCRs come from a woman aged 40 to 49 with Graves disease. Donor details come from another sample of the same person, matched by shared clones.

A word on this clonotype: One junction end does not reproduce the germline sequence, and a read error may be involved. The chain combines TRBV30 with TRBJ1-1; no clear D. This CDR3 has 11 residues. The germline V gene encodes CDR1 GTSNPN and CDR2 SVGIG (reference sequence). Written as DNA, the CDR3 is TGTGCCTGTAGTGTGAACACTGAAGCTTTCTTT. Amino acids: CACSVNTEAFF.

The chain carries TRBV6-1 and TRBJ2-7, with TRBD1 matching over 8 bases. Trimming took 6 bases from V and 2 from J; bases not matched to a gene: 9. The germline CDR1 and CDR2 sequences are MNHNS and SASEGT. The CDR3 contains 15 residues. This CDR3 is CASRLDREVTYEQYF. The CDR3 region has the DNA TGTGCCAGCAGGCTGGACAGGGAAGTCACCTACGAGCAGTACTTC.

There are a few counts of this clonotype. The CDR3 reads CASSQVPAGAPAGELFF. DNA of the CDR3: TGTGCCAGCAGCCAAGTACCTGCGGGGGCTCCGGCCGGGGAGCTGTTTTTT. This chain links TRBV14 with TRBJ2-2, with D perhaps matching TRBD2 (7 bases). V lost 1 base and J lost 6, with 18 bases in between. The CDR3 is made up of 17 amino acids. Germline V lookup: CDR1 SGHDN, CDR2 FVKESK.

This clonotype was observed once. V usage is TRBV7-2 and J usage is TRBJ1-2; 11 bases agree with TRBD1. Germline V gene sequence: CDR1 SGHTA, CDR2 FQGNSA. Losses at the gene ends were 5 bases for V and 6 bases for J; bases not matched to a gene: 8. CDR3 length: 15 residues. As DNA, the CDR3 is TGTGCCAGCAGCCCTCCCTGGACAGGGGGCGATGGCTACACCTTC. This translates into CASSPPWTGGDGYTF.

This clonotype was seen repeatedly, ten times or more. The chain couples TRBV18 to TRBJ2-7; D is undetermined. Germline values: CDR1 KGHSH, CDR2 LQKENI. V lost 4 bases to trimming and J lost 2 bases, with 9 bases between them. The CDR3 has 13 amino acids. CDR3 sequence reads: CASSRRDPYEQYF. DNA of the CDR3: TGTGCCAGCTCACGTAGGGATCCCTACGAGCAGTACTTC.

The sample holds many counts of this clonotype. V usage is TRBV7-9 and J usage is TRBJ1-4; no clear D. The CDR3 is 14 amino acids. Trimming stripped 3 bases from V and 4 bases from J, with 9 bases between. Germline V gene lookup returns CDR1 SEHNR and CDR2 FQNEAQ (reference sequence). The CDR3 DNA reads TGTGCCAGCAGCTTGGGGAGAGGTAATGAAAAACTGTTTTTT. Amino acid sequence: CASSLGRGNEKLFF.

V is TRBV11-2 and J is TRBJ2-5; the D is unclear. The CDR3 spans 15 residues. CDR1 is SGHAT, CDR2 FQNNGV, per germline. With 5 bases removed from V and 5 bases from J, the gap between germline ends came to 18 bases. CDR3 sequence: CASSPRGVSGETQYF. In DNA form, the CDR3 reads TGTGCCAGCAGCCCCCGTGGGGTCTCCGGGGAGACCCAGTACTTC.

This clonotype was seen ten or more times. The chain has TRBV20-1 and TRBJ2-1; 11 positions agree with TRBD2. This CDR3 region has 15 residues. The germline V gene has CDR1 DFQATT and CDR2 SNEGSKA (reference sequence). J gave up 2 bases and V 6 bases, and 6 bases lay outside the gene matches. The CDR3 sequence is CSASRSGRAYNEQFF. DNA of the CDR3: TGCAGTGCGAGCCGTAGCGGGAGGGCCTACAATGAGCAGTTCTTC.

The V and J genes are TRBV6-5 and TRBJ2-7; D unclear. V shed 4 bases and J shed 2 bases, with 15 bases lying between them. Germline CDR1 MNHEY, CDR2 SVGAGI. The CDR3 contains 15 residues. The CDR3 nucleotides read TGTGCCAGCAGTTCCCCCATCCTTTTGGCCTACGAGCAGTACTTC. Amino acid sequence: CASSSPILLAYEQYF.

The sample holds many counts of this clonotype. V gene TRBV12-3 or TRBV12-4 combines with J gene TRBJ1-6; 7 bases fit TRBD1. The CDR3 is 18 residues long. With V trimmed by 4 bases and J by 4 bases, 13 bases remained unmatched. CDR3 residues: CASSSPLGTDNYNSPLHF. In DNA, the CDR3 is TGTGCCAGCAGTTCCCCCCTTGGGACAGATAATTATAATTCACCCCTCCACTTT.

The rearrangement uses TRBV7-9 and TRBJ1-1; D is possibly TRBD1 (6 bases). Trimming cost V 4 bases and J 0 bases, with 18 bases left between them. This CDR3 has 17 amino acids. Germline V gives CDR1 SEHNR, CDR2 FQNEAQ (reference sequence). CDR3 protein: CASSYVAGVIMNTEAFF. CDR3 nucleotide sequence: TGTGCCAGCAGCTATGTCGCAGGGGTAATCATGAACACTGAAGCTTTCTTT.

This clonotype was recorded many times. The V and J genes are TRBV27 and TRBJ2-5; D possibly corresponds to TRBD2 (6 bases). Trimming pared 5 bases from V and 7 bases from J, leaving 17 bases between. Germline V gene sequence: CDR1 MNHEY, CDR2 SMNVEV (reference sequence). The CDR3 loop spans 14 amino acids. The CDR3 sequence is CASSLAPLSRTQYF. CDR3 bases: TGTGCCAGCAGTCTAGCGCCGTTAAGTAGGACCCAGTACTTC.

This clonotype was seen a few times. V gene TRBV29-1 combines with J gene TRBJ2-7; the D gene could be TRBD1 or TRBD2 (6 bases each). This CDR3 contains 13 residues. Looked up from germline, CDR1 is SQVTM and CDR2 is ANQGSEA. Trimming took off 6 bases at V and 0 bases at J, with 12 bases between the two ends. In nucleotides, the CDR3 is TGCAGCGTCAAAGGGGGACTCTCCTACGAGCAGTACTTC. The encoded protein is CSVKGGLSYEQYF.

The J gene is TRBJ2-2, the V gene TRBV6-1; 7 nucleotides align to TRBD2. The germline V gene has CDR1 MNHNS and CDR2 SASEGT. This CDR3 has 17 amino acids. Unmatched junction bases numbered 18, after V lost 7 bases and J lost 7 bases. CDR3 residues: CASTPGFLAERVGELFF. The CDR3 coding sequence is TGTGCCAGCACCCCCGGATTCCTAGCGGAACGGGTCGGGGAGCTGTTTTTT.

Concerning this clonotype itself: This sequence may be a read error, since a much larger clone differs from it by one base. The V gene is TRBV5-1, the J gene TRBJ2-1; D might be TRBD2 (6 bases). There are 15 residues in the CDR3. Germline V gene lookup returns CDR1 SGHRS and CDR2 YFSETQ. CDR3 amino acids: CASGLIGGGNNEQFF. The CDR3 DNA sequence: TGCGCCAGCGGCTTGATCGGGGGAGGTAACAATGAGCAGTTCTTC. Together with reference TRBV5-1 and TRBJ2-1, the CDR3 gives the full variable domain: KAGVTQTPRYLIKTRGQQVTLSCSPISGHRSVSWYQQTPGQGLQFLFEYFSETQRNKGNFPGRFSGRQFSNSRSEMNVSTLELGDSALYLCASGLIGGGNNEQFFGPGTRLTVL.

This clonotype was counted many times. J is TRBJ1-2 and V is TRBV27; 9 bases line up with TRBD1. With V trimmed by 2 bases and J by 4 bases, 8 bases remained unmatched. CDR1 and CDR2 from the germline V gene are MNHEY and SMNVEV (reference sequence). This CDR3 is built from 16 residues. This CDR3 is CASSLVGTGLGYGYTF. In DNA, the CDR3 is TGTGCCAGCAGTTTAGTTGGGACAGGGTTGGGCTATGGCTACACCTTC.

This clonotype was found many times. This chain joins TRBV27 and TRBJ1-1; D unclear. Trimming took off 4 bases at V and 3 bases at J, with 12 bases between the two ends. Per germline, CDR1 MNHEY and CDR2 SMNVEV (reference sequence). The CDR3 sequence is 14 residues long. The chain's CDR3 is CASSSHLGHTEAFF. CDR3 nucleotides: TGTGCCAGCAGTTCCCATTTAGGACACACTGAAGCTTTCTTT.

This clonotype has a count of ten or more. The V gene is TRBV6-1, the J gene TRBJ2-5, with TRBD2 matching over 9 bases. This CDR3 is built from 12 residues. CDR1 is MNHNS and CDR2 is SASEGT in the germline V gene. J was trimmed by 4 bases and V by 9 bases; bases with no gene match: 3. The CDR3 DNA follows: TGTGCCAGTAGCGGGAGCGCAGAGACCCAGTACTTC. It is translated as CASSGSAETQYF.

The sample holds many counts of this clonotype. This chain links TRBV7-9 with TRBJ2-5; D is perhaps TRBD1 (6 bases). CDR3 length: 13 residues. Trimming shortened V by 4 bases and J by 5 bases, and 11 bases separated the two germline ends. Germline values: CDR1 SEHNR, CDR2 FQNEAQ (reference sequence). This CDR3 reads CASSSSRGETQYF. The CDR3 DNA reads TGTGCCAGCAGCTCGTCTAGGGGGGAGACCCAGTACTTC.

This clonotype showed up just a few times. The chain has TRBV18 and TRBJ2-2; D possibly corresponds to TRBD1 (6 bases). Between the trimmed V and J ends, which lost 6 bases and 4 bases, there was a span of 12 bases. Germline CDR1 reads KGHSH; CDR2 reads LQKENI. The CDR3 runs to 14 residues. CDR3 sequence: CASSRGQITGELFF. The CDR3 bases are TGTGCCAGCTCGCGAGGACAGATCACCGGGGAGCTGTTTTTT.

This clonotype was seen ten or more times. The gene calls are TRBV28 and TRBJ1-3; D not certain. Germline CDR1 is MDHEN and CDR2 is SYDVKM. The CDR3 contains 14 residues. V lost 1 base and J 4 bases, leaving 8 bases between the germline ends. The DNA of the CDR3 is TGTGCCAGCAGTTTATTAGGTTTCGGAAACACCATATATTTT. Protein sequence: CASSLLGFGNTIYF.

Many counts were recorded for this clonotype. The rearrangement uses TRBV13 and TRBJ2-2, with TRBD1 matching over 10 bases. CDR3 length equals 16 residues. From germline, CDR1 is PRHDT and CDR2 FYEKMQ (reference sequence). V lost 5 bases to trimming and J lost 4 bases; unmatched junction nucleotides: 7. The CDR3, as DNA: TGTGCCAGCAGCGACGTGACAGGGGGCATCACCGGGGAGCTGTTTTTT. This translates into CASSDVTGGITGELFF.

The chain employs TRBV19 and TRBJ2-1; D is uncertain. CDR1 is LNHDA and CDR2 is SQIVND in the germline V gene (reference sequence). V was pared by 5 bases and J by 6 bases, with 14 bases between. The CDR3 sequence is 14 residues long. The CDR3 DNA is TGTGCCAGTAGTTTCGGACGGCTCCTCAATGAGCAGTTCTTC. Its protein product is CASSFGRLLNEQFF.

The rearrangement links TRBV2 to TRBJ1-2, with 9 bases fitting TRBD1. Germline V gives CDR1 SNHLY, CDR2 FYNNEI. The CDR3 has 14 amino acids. After removal of 7 bases from V and 8 bases from J, the junction contained 11 bases not matched to a gene. The CDR3 DNA follows: TGTGCCAGCAAAGAGGGGACAGGGATGGAAGGCTACACCTTC. It is translated as CASKEGTGMEGYTF.